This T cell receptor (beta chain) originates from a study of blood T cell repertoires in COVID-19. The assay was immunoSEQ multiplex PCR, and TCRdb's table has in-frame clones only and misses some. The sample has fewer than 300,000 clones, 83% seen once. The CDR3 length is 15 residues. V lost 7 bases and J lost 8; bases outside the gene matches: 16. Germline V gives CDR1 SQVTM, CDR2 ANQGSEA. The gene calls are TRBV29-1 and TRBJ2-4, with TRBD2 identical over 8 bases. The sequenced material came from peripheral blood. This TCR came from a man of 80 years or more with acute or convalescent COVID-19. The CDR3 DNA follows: TGCAGCGGGATTAGACTAGCGCGCGGTGTAGACATTCAGTACTTC. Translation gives CSGIRLARGVDIQYF. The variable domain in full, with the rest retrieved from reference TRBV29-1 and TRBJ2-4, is SAVISQKPSRDICQRGTSLTIQCQVDSQVTMMFWYRQQPGQSLTLIATANQGSEATYESGFVIDKFPISRPNLTFSTLTVSNMSPEDSSIYLCSGIRLARGVDIQYFGAGTRLSVL.